These 4 T cell receptor beta chains came from one sample sequenced in a study of blood T cell repertoires in COVID-19. Clones were read by immunoSEQ multiplex PCR, and TCRdb kept only the in-frame ones, dropping some. The table lists approximately 150,000 clones, approximately 85% of them singletons. Sequencing was performed on peripheral blood. The receptor source for this set is a human donor with acute or convalescent COVID-19. The donor label of this sample is uncertain.

This chain connects TRBV28 to TRBJ2-2; 11 bases match TRBD2. The CDR3 runs 15 residues. V shed 3 bases and J 6 bases; nucleotides not matched to a gene: 3. Germline V gene sequence: CDR1 MDHEN, CDR2 SYDVKM. Here the CDR3 DNA reads TGTGCCAGCAGTTTCCTAGCGGGGGGCTCCGGGGAGCTGTTTTTT. It is translated as CASSFLAGGSGELFF.

The chain links TRBV19 to TRBJ1-5; a weak D match, TRBD1 (5 bases). This CDR3 has 17 residues. Per germline, CDR1 LNHDA and CDR2 SQIVND (reference sequence). Trimming removed 1 base at V and 2 bases at J, with 15 bases between. DNA for the CDR3: TGTGCCAGTAGTATAGTTTTATCAGGGTCGGGCAATCAGCCCCAGCATTTT. It translates to CASSIVLSGSGNQPQHF.

This chain links TRBV28 with TRBJ2-7; D possibly corresponds to TRBD1 (7 bases). Trimming removed 10 bases from V and 3 bases from J, with 16 bases in between. Germline V lookup: CDR1 MDHEN, CDR2 SYDVKM. CDR3 length: 13 residues. As DNA, the CDR3 is TGTGCCACCAGAGGGGGGACAGACTACGAGCAGTACGTC. Translation gives CATRGGTDYEQYV.

The chain combines TRBV19 with TRBJ1-4; D remains ambiguous. Per the germline V gene, CDR1 is LNHDA and CDR2 is SQIVND (reference sequence). V was shortened by 4 bases and J by 0 bases, with 15 bases between the two germline ends. The CDR3 loop spans 17 amino acids. CDR3 amino acids: CASSTTFDYTTNEKLFF. Written as DNA, the CDR3 is TGTGCCAGTAGTACGACTTTCGACTACACAACTAATGAAAAACTGTTTTTT.